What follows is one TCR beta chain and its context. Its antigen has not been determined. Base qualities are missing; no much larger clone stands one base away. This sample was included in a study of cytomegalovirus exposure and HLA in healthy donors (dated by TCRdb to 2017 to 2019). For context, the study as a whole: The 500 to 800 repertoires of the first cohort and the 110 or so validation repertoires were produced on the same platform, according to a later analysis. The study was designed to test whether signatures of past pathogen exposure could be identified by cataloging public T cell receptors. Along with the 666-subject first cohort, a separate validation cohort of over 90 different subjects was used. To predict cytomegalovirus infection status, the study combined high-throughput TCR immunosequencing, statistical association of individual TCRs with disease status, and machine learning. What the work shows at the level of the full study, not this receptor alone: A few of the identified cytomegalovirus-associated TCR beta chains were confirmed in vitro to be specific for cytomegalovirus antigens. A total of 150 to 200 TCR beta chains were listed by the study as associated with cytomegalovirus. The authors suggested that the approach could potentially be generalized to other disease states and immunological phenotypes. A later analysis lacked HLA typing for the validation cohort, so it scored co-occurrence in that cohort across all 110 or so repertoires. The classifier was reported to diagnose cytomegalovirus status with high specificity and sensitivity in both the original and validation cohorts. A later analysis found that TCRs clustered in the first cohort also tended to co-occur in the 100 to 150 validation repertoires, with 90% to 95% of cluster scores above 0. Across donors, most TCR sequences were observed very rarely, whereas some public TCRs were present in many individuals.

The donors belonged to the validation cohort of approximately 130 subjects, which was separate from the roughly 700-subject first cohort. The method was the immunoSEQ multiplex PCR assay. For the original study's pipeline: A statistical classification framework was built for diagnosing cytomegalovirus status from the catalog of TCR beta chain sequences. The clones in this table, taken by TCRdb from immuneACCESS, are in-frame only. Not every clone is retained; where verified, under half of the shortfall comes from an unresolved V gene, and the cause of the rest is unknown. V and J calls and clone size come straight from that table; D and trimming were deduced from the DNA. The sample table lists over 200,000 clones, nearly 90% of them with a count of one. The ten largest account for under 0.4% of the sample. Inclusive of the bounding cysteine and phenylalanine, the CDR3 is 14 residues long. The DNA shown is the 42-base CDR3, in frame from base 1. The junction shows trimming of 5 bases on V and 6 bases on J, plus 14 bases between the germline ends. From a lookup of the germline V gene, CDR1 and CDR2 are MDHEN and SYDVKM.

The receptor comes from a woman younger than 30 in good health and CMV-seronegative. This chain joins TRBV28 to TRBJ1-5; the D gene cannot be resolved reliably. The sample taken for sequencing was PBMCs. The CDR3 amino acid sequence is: CASSPSSGSQPQHF. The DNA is TGTGCCAGCAGTCCTTCGTCCGGGAGTCAGCCCCAGCATTTT.